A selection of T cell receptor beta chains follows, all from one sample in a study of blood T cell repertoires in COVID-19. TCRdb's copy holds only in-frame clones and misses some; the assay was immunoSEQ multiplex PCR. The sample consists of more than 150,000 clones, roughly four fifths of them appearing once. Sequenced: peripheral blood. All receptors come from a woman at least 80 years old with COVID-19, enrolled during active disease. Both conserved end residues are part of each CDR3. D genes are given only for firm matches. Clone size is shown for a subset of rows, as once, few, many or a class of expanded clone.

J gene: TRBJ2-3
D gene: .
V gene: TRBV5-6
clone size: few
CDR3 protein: CASSLGGLTDTQYF
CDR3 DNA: TGTGCCAGCAGCTTGGGAGGGCTCACAGATACGCAGTATTTT

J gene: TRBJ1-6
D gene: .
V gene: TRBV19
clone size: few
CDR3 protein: CASSTVSGVSPLHF
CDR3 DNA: TGTGCCAGTAGTACCGTGTCCGGGGTGTCACCCCTCCACTTT

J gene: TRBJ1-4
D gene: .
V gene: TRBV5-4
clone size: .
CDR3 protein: CASSLDRHEKLFF
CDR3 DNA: TGTGCCAGCAGCTTGGACAGACATGAAAAACTGTTTTTT

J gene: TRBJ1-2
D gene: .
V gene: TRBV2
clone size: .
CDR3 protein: CASSVSSNYYYTF
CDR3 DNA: TGTGCCAGCAGTGTCTCCTCTAACTATTATTACACCTTC

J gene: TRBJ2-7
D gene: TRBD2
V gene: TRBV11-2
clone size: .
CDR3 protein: CASSLASLAGGYEQYF
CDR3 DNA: TGTGCCAGCAGCTTAGCCTCCCTAGCGGGGGGATACGAGCAGTACTTC

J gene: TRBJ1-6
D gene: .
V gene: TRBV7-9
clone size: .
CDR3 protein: CASSLDPAASPLHF
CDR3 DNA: TGTGCCAGCAGCTTGGATCCTGCGGCCTCACCCCTCCACTTT

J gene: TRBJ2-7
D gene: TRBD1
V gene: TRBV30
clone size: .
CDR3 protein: CAWSEDRVREQYF
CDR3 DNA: TGTGCCTGGAGTGAGGACAGGGTTAGAGAGCAGTACTTC

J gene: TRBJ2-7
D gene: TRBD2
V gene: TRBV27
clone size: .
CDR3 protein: CASSLSPLAGAAYEQYF
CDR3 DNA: TGTGCCAGCAGTTTATCTCCTCTAGCGGGAGCGGCCTACGAGCAGTACTTC

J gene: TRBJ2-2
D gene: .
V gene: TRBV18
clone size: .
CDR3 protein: CASSPGPTGELFF
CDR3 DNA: TGTGCCAGCTCACCAGGGCCCACCGGGGAGCTGTTTTTT

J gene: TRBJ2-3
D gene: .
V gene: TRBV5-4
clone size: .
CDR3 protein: CASSPDAGSTDTQYF
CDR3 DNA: TGTGCCAGCAGCCCAGACGCGGGGAGCACAGATACGCAGTATTTT

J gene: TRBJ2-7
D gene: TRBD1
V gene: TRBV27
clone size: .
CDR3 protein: CASSQGTGVYEQYF
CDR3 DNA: TGTGCCAGCAGTCAAGGGACAGGGGTGTACGAGCAGTACTTC

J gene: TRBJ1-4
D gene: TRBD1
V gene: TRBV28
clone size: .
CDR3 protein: CASSPTGAREKLFF
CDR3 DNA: TGTGCCAGCAGTCCCACAGGGGCGCGGGAAAAACTGTTTTTT

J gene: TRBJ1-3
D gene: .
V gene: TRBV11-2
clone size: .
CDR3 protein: CASSPTGPGNTIYF
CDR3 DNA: TGTGCCAGCAGCCCCACAGGGCCTGGAAACACCATATATTTT

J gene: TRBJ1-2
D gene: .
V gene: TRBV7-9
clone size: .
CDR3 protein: CASSFDRYYGYTF
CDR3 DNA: TGTGCCAGCAGCTTTGACAGATACTATGGCTACACCTTC

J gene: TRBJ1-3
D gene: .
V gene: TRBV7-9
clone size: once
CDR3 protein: CASSFTIQRGNTIYF
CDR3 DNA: TGTGCCAGCAGCTTTACGATCCAGAGGGGAAACACCATATATTTT

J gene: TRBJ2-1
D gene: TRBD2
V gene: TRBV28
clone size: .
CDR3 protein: CASSLWISGRGNEQFF
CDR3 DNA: TGTGCCAGCAGTTTATGGATTAGCGGGAGAGGCAATGAGCAGTTCTTC

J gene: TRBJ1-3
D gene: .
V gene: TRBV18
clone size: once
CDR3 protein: CASSPPSGGYAGNTIYF
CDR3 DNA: TGTGCCAGCTCACCACCGTCGGGAGGGTACGCCGGAAACACCATATATTTT

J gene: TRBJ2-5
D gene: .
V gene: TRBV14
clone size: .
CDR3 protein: CASSQASLSGTQYF
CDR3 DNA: TGTGCCAGCAGCCAAGCAAGCCTCTCGGGGACCCAGTACTTC

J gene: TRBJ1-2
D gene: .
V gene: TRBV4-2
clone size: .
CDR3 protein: CASSQYQGPNYGYTF
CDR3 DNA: TGTGCCAGCAGCCAATACCAGGGCCCTAACTATGGCTACACCTTC

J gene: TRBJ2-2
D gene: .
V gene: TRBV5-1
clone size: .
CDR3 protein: CASSLVSGAIGELFF
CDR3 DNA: TGCGCCAGCAGCTTGGTGTCAGGGGCTATCGGGGAGCTGTTTTTT

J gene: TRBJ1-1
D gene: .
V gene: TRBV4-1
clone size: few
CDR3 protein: CASSRWRGNEAFF
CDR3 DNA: TGCGCCAGCAGCCGCTGGCGGGGGAACGAAGCTTTCTTT

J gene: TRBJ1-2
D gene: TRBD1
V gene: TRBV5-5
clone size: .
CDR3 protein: CASSLARTGGVPSGYTF
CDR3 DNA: TGTGCCAGCAGCTTGGCCCGGACAGGGGGCGTCCCCTCTGGCTACACCTTC

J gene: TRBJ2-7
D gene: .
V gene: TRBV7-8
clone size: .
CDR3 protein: CASSRRDTSYEQYF
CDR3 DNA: TGTGCCAGCAGCCGCCGGGACACTTCCTACGAGCAGTACTTC

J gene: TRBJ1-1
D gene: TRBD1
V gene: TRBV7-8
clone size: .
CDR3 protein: CASSSGSQGVWNTEAFF
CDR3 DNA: TGTGCCAGCAGCTCCGGATCGCAGGGGGTCTGGAACACTGAAGCTTTCTTT

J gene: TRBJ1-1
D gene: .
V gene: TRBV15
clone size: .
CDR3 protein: CATSTYHRTEAFF
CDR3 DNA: TGTGCCACCAGCACCTACCACAGGACTGAAGCTTTCTTT

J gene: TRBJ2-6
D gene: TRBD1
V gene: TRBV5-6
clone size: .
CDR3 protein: CASSPPGQGRKGGANVLTF
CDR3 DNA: TGTGCCAGCAGCCCCCCGGGACAGGGGAGGAAGGGTGGGGCCAACGTCCTGACTTTC

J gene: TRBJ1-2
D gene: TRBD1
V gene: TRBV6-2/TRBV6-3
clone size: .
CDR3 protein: CASSLQGGYGYTF
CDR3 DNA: TGTGCCAGCAGTTTACAGGGGGGCTATGGCTACACCTTC

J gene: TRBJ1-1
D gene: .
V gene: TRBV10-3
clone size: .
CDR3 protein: CAISESTQGYTEAFF
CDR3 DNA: TGTGCCATCAGTGAGTCGACACAGGGATACACTGAAGCTTTCTTT

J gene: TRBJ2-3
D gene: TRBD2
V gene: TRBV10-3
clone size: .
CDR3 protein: CAISSTSGRGTDTQYF
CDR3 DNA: TGTGCCATCAGTTCAACTAGCGGGAGGGGCACAGATACGCAGTATTTT

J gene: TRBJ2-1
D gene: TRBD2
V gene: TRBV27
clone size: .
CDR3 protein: CASSGLAGYPSSYNEQFF
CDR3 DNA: TGTGCCAGCAGTGGACTAGCGGGGTACCCAAGCTCCTACAATGAGCAGTTCTTC

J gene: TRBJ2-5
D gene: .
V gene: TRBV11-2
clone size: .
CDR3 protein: CASSLQGTETQYF
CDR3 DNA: TGTGCCAGCAGCTTACAGGGTACTGAGACCCAGTACTTC

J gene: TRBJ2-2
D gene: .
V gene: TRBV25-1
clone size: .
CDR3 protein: CASSEYYPGELFF
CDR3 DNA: TGTGCCAGCAGTGAATATTATCCCGGGGAGCTGTTTTTT

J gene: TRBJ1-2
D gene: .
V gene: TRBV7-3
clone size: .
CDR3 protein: CASSPAPGDGYTF
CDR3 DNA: TGTGCCAGCAGCCCGGCTCCAGGGGACGGCTACACCTTC

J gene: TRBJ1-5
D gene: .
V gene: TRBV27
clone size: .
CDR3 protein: CASSLYPFLYNQPQHF
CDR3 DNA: TGTGCCAGCAGTTTATATCCCTTTCTCTACAATCAGCCCCAGCATTTT

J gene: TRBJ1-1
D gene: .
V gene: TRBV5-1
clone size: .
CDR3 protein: CASSLFFGDGTEAFF
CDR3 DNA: TGCGCCAGCAGCTTGTTTTTCGGGGATGGGACTGAAGCTTTCTTT

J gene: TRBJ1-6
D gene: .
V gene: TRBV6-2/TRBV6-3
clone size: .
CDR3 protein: CASSSLRGYNSPLHF
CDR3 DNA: TGTGCCAGCAGTTCCTTACGCGGTTATAATTCACCCCTCCACTTT

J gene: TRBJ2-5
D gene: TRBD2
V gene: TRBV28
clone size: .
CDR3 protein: CASSFAASGRAGETQYF
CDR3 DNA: TGTGCCAGCAGTTTCGCGGCTAGCGGGAGGGCCGGGGAGACCCAGTACTTC

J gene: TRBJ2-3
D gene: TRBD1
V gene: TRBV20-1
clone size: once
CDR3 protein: CSASTGGYSGTQYF
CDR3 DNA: TGCAGTGCTAGTACAGGGGGCTATTCTGGTACGCAGTATTTT

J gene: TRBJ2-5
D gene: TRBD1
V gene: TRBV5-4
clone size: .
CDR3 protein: CASSDRGGETQYF
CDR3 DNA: TGTGCCAGCAGCGACAGGGGGGGAGAGACCCAGTACTTC

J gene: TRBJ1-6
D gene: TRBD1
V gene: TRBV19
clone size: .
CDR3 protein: CASSIVTGAQPLHF
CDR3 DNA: TGTGCCAGTAGTATCGTGACAGGGGCGCAACCCCTCCACTTT

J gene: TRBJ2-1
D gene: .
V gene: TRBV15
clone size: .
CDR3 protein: CATSPDTTPSYNEQFF
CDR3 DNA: TGTGCCACCAGCCCTGACACGACCCCTTCCTACAATGAGCAGTTCTTC

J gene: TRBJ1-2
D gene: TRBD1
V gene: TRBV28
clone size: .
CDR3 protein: CASSLYAGGQGRVQTF
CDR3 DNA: TGTGCCAGCAGTTTATATGCCGGCGGACAGGGAAGGGTACAGACCTTC

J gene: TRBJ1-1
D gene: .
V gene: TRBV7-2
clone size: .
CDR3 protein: CASSLVLDGKAFF
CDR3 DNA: TGTGCCAGCAGCTTAGTTCTGGACGGGAAAGCTTTCTTT

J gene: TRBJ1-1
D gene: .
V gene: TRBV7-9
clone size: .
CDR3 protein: CASSISNTEAFF
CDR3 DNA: TGTGCCAGCAGTATCTCGAACACTGAAGCTTTCTTT

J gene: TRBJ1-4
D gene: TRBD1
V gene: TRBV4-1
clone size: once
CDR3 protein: CASSQLQGASNEKLFF
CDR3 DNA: TGCGCCAGCAGCCAGTTGCAGGGGGCGTCTAATGAAAAACTGTTTTTT

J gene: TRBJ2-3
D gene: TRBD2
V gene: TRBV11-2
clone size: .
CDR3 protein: CASSLGGGANTQYF
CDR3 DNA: TGTGCCAGCAGCTTGGGCGGGGGGGCTAATACGCAGTATTTT

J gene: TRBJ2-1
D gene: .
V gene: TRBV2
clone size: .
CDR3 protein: CASTGELQGYNEQFF
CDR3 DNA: TGTGCCAGCACCGGAGAACTCCAAGGATACAATGAGCAGTTCTTC

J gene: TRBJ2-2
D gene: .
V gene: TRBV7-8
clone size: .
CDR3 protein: CASSLYLAAGELFF
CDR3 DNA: TGTGCCAGCAGCTTATACCTAGCCGCCGGGGAGCTGTTTTTT

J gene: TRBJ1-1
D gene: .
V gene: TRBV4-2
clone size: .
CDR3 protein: CASSIQTGNTEAFF
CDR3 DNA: TGTGCCAGCAGCATCCAGACAGGGAACACTGAAGCTTTCTTT

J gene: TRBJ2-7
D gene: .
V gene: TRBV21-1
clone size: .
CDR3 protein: CASSIVKAYRTVMYEQYF
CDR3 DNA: TGTGCCAGCAGCATAGTTAAGGCTTACCGGACAGTTATGTACGAGCAGTACTTC